This is a list of T cell receptor beta chains from one sample in a study of beta chain features in type 1 diabetes. Sequenced by immunoSEQ multiplex PCR; TCRdb stores in-frame clones only, minus some. Here the sample spans about 160,000 clones, approximately 7.9% being singletons. Sequencing was done on a sample of central memory CD4+ T cells from blood. The receptors originated from a young man with type 1 diabetes. Both conserved end residues are part of each CDR3. A D gene is named only where the DNA matches it firmly. Only some rows state a clone size, as once, few, many or a class for expanded clones.

j_gene,v_gene,d_gene,abundance,CDR3aa,CDR3nt
TRBJ2-5,TRBV7-2,.,.,CASSLNKETQYF,TGTGCCAGCAGCTTAAATAAAGAGACCCAGTACTTC
TRBJ2-1,TRBV18,.,.,CASSVENEQFF,TGTGCCAGCTCAGTAGAGAATGAGCAGTTCTTC
TRBJ2-2,TRBV9,.,few,CASSVVEGSGELFF,TGTGCCAGCAGCGTAGTGGAAGGGAGCGGGGAGCTGTTTTTT
TRBJ1-2,TRBV5-1,.,.,CASSLSGPANYGYTF,TGCGCCAGCAGCTTGAGCGGGCCAGCAAACTATGGCTACACCTTC
TRBJ2-7,TRBV5-1,.,.,CASSPRLSYEQYF,TGCGCCAGCAGCCCACGACTTTCCTACGAGCAGTACTTC
TRBJ2-7,TRBV7-9,.,.,CASSLSLSYEQYF,TGTGCCAGCAGCTTATCACTCTCCTACGAGCAGTACTTC
TRBJ2-7,TRBV5-1,.,.,CASSLTRGGEQYF,TGCGCCAGCAGCTTGACGAGGGGGGGGGAGCAGTACTTC
TRBJ1-2,TRBV18,.,few,CASSPEGNYGYTF,TGTGCCAGCTCACCAGAGGGTAACTATGGCTACACCTTC
TRBJ2-2,TRBV5-1,.,few,CASSLAATPGTGELFF,TGCGCCAGCAGCTTGGCGGCTACCCCGGGCACCGGGGAGCTGTTTTTT
TRBJ2-2,TRBV11-2,.,few,CASSPTRGAGELFF,TGTGCCAGCAGCCCGACTCGGGGTGCCGGGGAGCTGTTTTTT
TRBJ2-2,TRBV2,TRBD1,.,CASSPGQGFFGELFF,TGTGCCAGCAGTCCGGGACAGGGATTCTTCGGGGAGCTGTTTTTT
TRBJ2-4,TRBV28,TRBD2,.,CASSRGGANKNIQYF,TGTGCCAGCAGCCGGGGGGGGGCTAACAAAAACATTCAGTACTTC
TRBJ2-1,TRBV9,.,.,CASSVATLGLNEQFF,TGTGCCAGCAGCGTAGCTACCCTCGGTCTGAATGAGCAGTTCTTC
TRBJ2-7,TRBV2,.,.,CASSELEIGGGEQYF,TGTGCCAGCAGTGAGCTTGAAATCGGGGGTGGCGAGCAGTACTTC